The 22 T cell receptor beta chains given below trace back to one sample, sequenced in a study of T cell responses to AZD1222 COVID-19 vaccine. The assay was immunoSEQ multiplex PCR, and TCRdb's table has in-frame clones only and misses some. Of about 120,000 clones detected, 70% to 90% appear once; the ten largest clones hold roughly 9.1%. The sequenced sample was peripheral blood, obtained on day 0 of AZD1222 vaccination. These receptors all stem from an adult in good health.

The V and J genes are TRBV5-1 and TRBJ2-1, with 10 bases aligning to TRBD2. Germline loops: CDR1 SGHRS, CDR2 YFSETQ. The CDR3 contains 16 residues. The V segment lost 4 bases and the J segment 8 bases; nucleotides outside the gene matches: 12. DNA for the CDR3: TGCGCCAGCAGCAGGGTAGCGGGGGGCAGCACGGATGAGCAGTTCTTC. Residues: CASSRVAGGSTDEQFF.

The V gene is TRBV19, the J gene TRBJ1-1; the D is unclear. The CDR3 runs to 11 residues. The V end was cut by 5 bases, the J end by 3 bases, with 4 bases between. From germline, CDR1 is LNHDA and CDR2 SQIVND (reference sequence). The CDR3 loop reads CASSSDTEAFF. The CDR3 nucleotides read TGTGCCAGTAGTTCGGACACTGAAGCTTTCTTT.

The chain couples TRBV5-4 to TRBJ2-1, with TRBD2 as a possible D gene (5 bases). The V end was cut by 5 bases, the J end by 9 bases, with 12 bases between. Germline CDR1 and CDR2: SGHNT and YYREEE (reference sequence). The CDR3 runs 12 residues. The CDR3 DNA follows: TGTGCCAGCAGACAACGAAGCGGTGAGCAGTTCTTC. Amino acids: CASRQRSGEQFF. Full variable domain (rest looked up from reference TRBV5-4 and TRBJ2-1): ETGVTQSPTHLIKTRGQQVTLRCSSQSGHNTVSWYQQALGQGPQFIFQYYREEENGRGNFPPRFSGLQFPNYSSELNVNALELDDSALYLCASRQRSGEQFFGPGTRLTVL.

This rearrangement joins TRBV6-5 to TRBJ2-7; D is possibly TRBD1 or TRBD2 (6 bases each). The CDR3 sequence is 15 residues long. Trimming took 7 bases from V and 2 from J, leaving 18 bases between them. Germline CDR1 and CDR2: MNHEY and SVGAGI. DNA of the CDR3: TGTGCCAGCACCGGAGGGACACACTTCCCCTACGAGCAGTACTTC. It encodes CASTGGTHFPYEQYF.

The CDR3 sequence: CASSWTSTYEQYF. The CDR3 nucleotides read TGTGCCAGCAGTTGGACTAGCACTTACGAGCAGTACTTC. V gene TRBV28 combines with J gene TRBJ2-7, with 8 bases identical to TRBD2. The CDR3 spans 13 residues. V shed 4 bases and J 4 bases; nucleotides not matched to a gene: 3. Germline CDR1 MDHEN, CDR2 SYDVKM.

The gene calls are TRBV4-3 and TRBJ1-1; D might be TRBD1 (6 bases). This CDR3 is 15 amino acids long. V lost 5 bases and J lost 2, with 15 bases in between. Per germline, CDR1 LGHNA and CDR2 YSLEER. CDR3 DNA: TGCGCCAGCAGCAAAGGGTGGGGGGCTAACACTGAAGCTTTCTTT. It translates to CASSKGWGANTEAFF.

The CDR3 sequence: CASIKGFNTEAFF. The CDR3 DNA is TGTGCCAGTATTAAGGGGTTCAACACTGAAGCTTTCTTT. The rearrangement links TRBV19 to TRBJ1-1, with a possible D match to TRBD1 (5 bases). Trimming took off 7 bases at V and 2 bases at J, with 11 bases between the two ends. The CDR3 runs 13 residues. CDR1 is LNHDA and CDR2 is SQIVND in the germline V gene (reference sequence).

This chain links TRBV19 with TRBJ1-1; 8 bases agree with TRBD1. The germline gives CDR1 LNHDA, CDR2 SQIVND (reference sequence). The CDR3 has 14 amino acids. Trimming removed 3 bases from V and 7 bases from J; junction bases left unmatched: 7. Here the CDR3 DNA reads TGTGCCAGTAGTATTCAGGGGGCGCGGGGTGAAGCTTTCTTT. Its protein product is CASSIQGARGEAFF.

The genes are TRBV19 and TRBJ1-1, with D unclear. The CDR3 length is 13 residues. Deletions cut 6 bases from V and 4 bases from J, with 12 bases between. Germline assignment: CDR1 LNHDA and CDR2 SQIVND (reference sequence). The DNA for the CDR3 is TGTGCCAGTAGAGGACCCCGAGGCACTGAAGCTTTCTTT. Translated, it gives CASRGPRGTEAFF. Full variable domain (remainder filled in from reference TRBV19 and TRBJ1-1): DGGITQSPKYLFRKEGQNVTLSCEQNLNHDAMYWYRQDPGQGLRLIYYSQIVNDFQKGDIAEGYSVSREKKESFPLTVTSAQKNPTAFYLCASRGPRGTEAFFGQGTRLTVV.

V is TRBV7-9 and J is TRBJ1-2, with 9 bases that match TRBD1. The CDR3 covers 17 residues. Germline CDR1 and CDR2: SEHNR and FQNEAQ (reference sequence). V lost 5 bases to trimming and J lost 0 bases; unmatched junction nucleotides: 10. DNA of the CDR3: TGTGCCAGCAGCCCATCCCCGGGACAGGGTCCTAACTATGGCTACACCTTC. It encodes CASSPSPGQGPNYGYTF. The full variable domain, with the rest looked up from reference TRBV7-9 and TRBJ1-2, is DTGVSQNPRHKITKRGQNVTFRCDPISEHNRLYWYRQTLGQGPEFLTYFQNEAQLEKSRLLSDRFSAERPKGSFSTLEIQRTEQGDSAMYLCASSPSPGQGPNYGYTFGSGTRLTVV.

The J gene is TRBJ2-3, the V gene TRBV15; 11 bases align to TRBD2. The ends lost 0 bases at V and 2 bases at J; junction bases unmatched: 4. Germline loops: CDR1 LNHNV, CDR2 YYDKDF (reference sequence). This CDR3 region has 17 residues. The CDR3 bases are TGTGCCACCAGCAGAGAACGACTAGCGGGAACCACAGATACGCAGTATTTT. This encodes CATSRERLAGTTDTQYF.

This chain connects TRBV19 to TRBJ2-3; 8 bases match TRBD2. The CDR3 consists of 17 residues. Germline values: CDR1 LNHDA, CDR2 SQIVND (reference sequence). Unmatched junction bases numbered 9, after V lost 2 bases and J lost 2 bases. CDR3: CASSIHKRGPNTDTQYF. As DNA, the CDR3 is TGTGCCAGTAGTATACACAAGCGGGGGCCGAACACAGATACGCAGTATTTT.

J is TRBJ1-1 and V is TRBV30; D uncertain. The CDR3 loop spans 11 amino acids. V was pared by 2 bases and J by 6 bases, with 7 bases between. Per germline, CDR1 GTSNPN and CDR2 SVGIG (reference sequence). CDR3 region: CAWSLAAEAFF. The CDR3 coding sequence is TGTGCCTGGAGTTTAGCGGCTGAAGCTTTCTTT.

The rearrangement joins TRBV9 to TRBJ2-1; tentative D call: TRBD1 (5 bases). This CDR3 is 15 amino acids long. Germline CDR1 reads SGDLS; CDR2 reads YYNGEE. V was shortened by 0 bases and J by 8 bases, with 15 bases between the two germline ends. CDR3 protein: CASSVGGSIWDEQFF. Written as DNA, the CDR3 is TGTGCCAGCAGCGTAGGGGGCTCAATATGGGATGAGCAGTTCTTC.

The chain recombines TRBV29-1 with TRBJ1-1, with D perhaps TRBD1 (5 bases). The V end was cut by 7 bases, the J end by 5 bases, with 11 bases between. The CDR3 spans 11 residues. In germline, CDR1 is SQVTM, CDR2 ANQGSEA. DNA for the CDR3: TGCAGCGGGAACGGGGCGACTGAAGCTTTCTTT. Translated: CSGNGATEAFF.

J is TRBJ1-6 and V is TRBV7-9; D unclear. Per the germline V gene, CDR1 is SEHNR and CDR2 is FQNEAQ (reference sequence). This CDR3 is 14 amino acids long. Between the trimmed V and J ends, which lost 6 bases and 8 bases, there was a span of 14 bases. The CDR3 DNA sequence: TGTGCCAGCAGTCCAACGAGCGTGGATTCACCCCTCCACTTT. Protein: CASSPTSVDSPLHF.

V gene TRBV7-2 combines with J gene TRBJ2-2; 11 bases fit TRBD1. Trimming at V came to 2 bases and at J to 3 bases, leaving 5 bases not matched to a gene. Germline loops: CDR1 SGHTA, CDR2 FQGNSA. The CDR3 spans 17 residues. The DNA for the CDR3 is TGTGCCAGCAGCTTAAAAGGACAGGGGGCGTACACCGGGGAGCTGTTTTTT. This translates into CASSLKGQGAYTGELFF.

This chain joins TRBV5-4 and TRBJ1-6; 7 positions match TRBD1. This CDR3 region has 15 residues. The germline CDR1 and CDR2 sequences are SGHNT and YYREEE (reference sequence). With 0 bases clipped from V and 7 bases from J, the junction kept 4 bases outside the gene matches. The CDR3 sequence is CASSLAIGGNSPLHF. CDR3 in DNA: TGTGCCAGCAGCTTGGCTATAGGGGGCAATTCACCCCTCCACTTT.

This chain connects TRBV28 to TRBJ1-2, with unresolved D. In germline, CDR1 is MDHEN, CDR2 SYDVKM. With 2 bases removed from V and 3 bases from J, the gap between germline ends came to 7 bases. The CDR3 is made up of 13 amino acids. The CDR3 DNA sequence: TGTGCCAGCAGTTTACCAGGAGACTATGGCTACACCTTC. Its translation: CASSLPGDYGYTF.

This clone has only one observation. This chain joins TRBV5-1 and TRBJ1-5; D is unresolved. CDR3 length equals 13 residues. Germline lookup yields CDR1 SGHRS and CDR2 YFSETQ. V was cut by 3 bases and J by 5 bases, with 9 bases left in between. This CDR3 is CASSSQPDQPQHF. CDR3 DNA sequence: TGCGCCAGCAGCTCCCAACCCGATCAGCCCCAGCATTTT. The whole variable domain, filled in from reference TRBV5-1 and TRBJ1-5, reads KAGVTQTPRYLIKTRGQQVTLSCSPISGHRSVSWYQQTPGQGLQFLFEYFSETQRNKGNFPGRFSGRQFSNSRSEMNVSTLELGDSALYLCASSSQPDQPQHFGDGTRLSIL.

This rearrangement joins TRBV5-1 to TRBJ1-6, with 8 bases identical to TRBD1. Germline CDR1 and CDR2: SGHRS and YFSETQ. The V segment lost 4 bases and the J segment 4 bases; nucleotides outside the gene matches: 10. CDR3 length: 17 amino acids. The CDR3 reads CASSPFNRGKYNSPLHF. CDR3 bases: TGCGCCAGCAGCCCCTTCAACAGGGGGAAGTATAATTCACCCCTCCACTTT. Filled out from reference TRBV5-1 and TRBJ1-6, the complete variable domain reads KAGVTQTPRYLIKTRGQQVTLSCSPISGHRSVSWYQQTPGQGLQFLFEYFSETQRNKGNFPGRFSGRQFSNSRSEMNVSTLELGDSALYLCASSPFNRGKYNSPLHFGNGTRLTVT.

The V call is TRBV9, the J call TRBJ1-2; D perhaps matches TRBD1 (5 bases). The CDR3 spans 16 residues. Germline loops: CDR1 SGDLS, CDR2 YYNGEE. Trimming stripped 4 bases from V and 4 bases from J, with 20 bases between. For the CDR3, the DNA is TGTGCCAGCAGCCACCCCTGGCGGGGGGTGGGCTATGGCTACACCTTC. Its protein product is CASSHPWRGVGYGYTF.